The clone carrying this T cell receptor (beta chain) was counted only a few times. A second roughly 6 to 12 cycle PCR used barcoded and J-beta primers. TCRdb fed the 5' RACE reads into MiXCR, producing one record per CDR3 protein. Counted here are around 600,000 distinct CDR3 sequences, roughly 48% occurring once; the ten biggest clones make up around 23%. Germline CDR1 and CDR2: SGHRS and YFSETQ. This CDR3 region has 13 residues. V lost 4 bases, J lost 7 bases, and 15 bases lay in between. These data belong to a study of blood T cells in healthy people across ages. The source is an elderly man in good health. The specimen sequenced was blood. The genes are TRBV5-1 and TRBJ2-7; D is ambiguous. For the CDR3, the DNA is TGCGCCAGCAGCCCAGGACCCCCTGCGGAGCAGTACTTC. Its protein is CASSPGPPAEQYF. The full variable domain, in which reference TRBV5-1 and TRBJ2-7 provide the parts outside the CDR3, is KAGVTQTPRYLIKTRGQQVTLSCSPISGHRSVSWYQQTPGQGLQFLFEYFSETQRNKGNFPGRFSGRQFSNSRSEMNVSTLELGDSALYLCASSPGPPAEQYFGPGTRLTVT.